The clone carrying this T cell receptor (beta chain) was counted only a few times. This sample stems from a study of control samples from healthy donors and cancer patients. Germline V gene lookup returns CDR1 SEHNR and CDR2 FQNEAQ (reference sequence). V shed 0 bases and J shed 3 bases, with 9 bases lying between them. This CDR3 spans 14 amino acids. Using immunoSEQ multiplex PCR, the repertoire was profiled, and TCRdb retains in-frame clones only, with some absent. The table shows about 89,000 clones, with about 89% occurring only once. Sequencing input: blood. The chain is built from TRBV7-9 and TRBJ2-7; possibly TRBD1 for D (6 bases). The sequence derives from a young man in good health. CDR3 coding DNA: TGTGCCAGCAGCTTAGCAGGACAGCGCTACGAGCAGTACTTC. This codes for CASSLAGQRYEQYF.